The next 22 T cell receptor beta chains were all read from a single sample in a study of cytomegalovirus exposure and HLA in healthy donors. 60 Vbeta and 13 Jbeta primers were used in PCR. The repertoire was sequenced with immunoSEQ multiplex PCR; TCRdb's copy has only in-frame clones and lacks some. The repertoire includes fewer than 85,000 clones, 78% of them detected once, and 5.5% to 7% sits in the top ten. The material sequenced was PBMCs. The receptors here all came from a man aged 18-30 years in good health and CMV-seropositive.

With regard to this clone: Other DNA sequences in the same sample also yield this CDR3. The chain combines TRBV29-1 with TRBJ1-5; 9 bases are shared with TRBD1. Looked up from germline, CDR1 is SQVTM and CDR2 is ANQGSEA. J gave up 0 bases and V 6 bases, and 0 bases lay outside the gene matches. The CDR3 sequence is 13 residues long. The CDR3 loop reads CSVGQGSNQPQHF. CDR3 nucleotide sequence: TGCAGCGTGGGACAGGGTAGCAATCAGCCCCAGCATTTT.

The chain uses TRBV29-1 and TRBJ2-7; 9 bases are a match to TRBD1. This CDR3 region has 13 residues. CDR1 and CDR2 from the germline V gene are SQVTM and ANQGSEA. Unmatched junction bases numbered 5, after V lost 6 bases and J lost 2 bases. CDR3 sequence reads: CSVSGTGTYEQYF. The CDR3 DNA is TGCAGCGTGTCTGGGACAGGGACCTACGAGCAGTACTTC.

This chain links TRBV19 with TRBJ1-2; TRBD1 matches at 7 bases. V shed 6 bases and J 8 bases; nucleotides not matched to a gene: 6. The CDR3 is made up of 12 amino acids. Germline CDR1 LNHDA, CDR2 SQIVND (reference sequence). CDR3 region: CASRGTAKGYTF. The CDR3 bases are TGTGCCAGTAGGGGGACAGCGAAAGGCTACACCTTC.

This sequence joins TRBV4-1 and TRBJ2-7; weak D call: TRBD2 (6 bases). From germline, CDR1 is MGHRA and CDR2 YSYEKL. The CDR3 is made up of 15 amino acids. V was shortened by 0 bases and J by 4 bases, with 13 bases between the two germline ends. The DNA of the CDR3 is TGCGCCAGCAGCCAAGACCCATTGGGGGGATACGAGCAGTACTTC. Its protein product is CASSQDPLGGYEQYF.

The sample holds one count of this clone. The chain combines TRBV5-4 with TRBJ2-7; weak D call: TRBD2 (6 bases). CDR3 length equals 14 residues. The V and J ends lost 4 bases and 4 bases respectively, with 15 bases between them. Germline V CDR1 and CDR2: SGHNT, YYREEE (reference sequence). DNA for the CDR3: TGTGCCAGCAGCCCGCGGGAAGGAACGTACGAGCAGTACTTC. This codes for CASSPREGTYEQYF.

V gene TRBV11-2 combines with J gene TRBJ2-1, with D tentatively TRBD1 (6 bases). Trimming removed 6 bases from V and 5 bases from J, with 20 bases in between. The length of the CDR3 is 16 residues. Germline V gives CDR1 SGHAT, CDR2 FQNNGV. The CDR3 sequence: CASSIWGRQVHNEQFF. The CDR3 DNA follows: TGTGCCAGCAGTATATGGGGGCGACAGGTACACAATGAGCAGTTCTTC.

This chain connects TRBV25-1 to TRBJ2-2; D gene uncertain. V dropped 5 bases and J dropped 4 bases, with 5 bases sitting between them. The CDR3 consists of 12 residues. Germline V gene sequence: CDR1 MGHDK, CDR2 SYGVNS. CDR3 amino acids: CASSPGTGELFF. The CDR3, as DNA: TGTGCCAGCAGTCCGGGCACCGGGGAGCTGTTTTTT.

V gene TRBV10-3 combines with J gene TRBJ1-1, with TRBD1 identical over 9 bases. CDR1 is ENHRY, CDR2 SYGVKD, per germline. There are 15 residues in the CDR3. Losses at the gene ends were 2 bases for V and 5 bases for J; bases not matched to a gene: 6. The CDR3 nucleotides read TGTGCCATCAGTGAGCCCGGACAGGGGATGACTGAAGCTTTCTTT. It encodes CAISEPGQGMTEAFF.

The chain links TRBV4-1 to TRBJ2-7; 10 bases line up with TRBD2. The V gene's germline CDR1 is MGHRA and CDR2 YSYEKL. With 4 bases clipped from V and 5 bases from J, the junction kept 11 bases outside the gene matches. The CDR3 runs to 16 residues. The CDR3 protein is CASSLSPQREGHEQYF. The CDR3, as DNA: TGCGCCAGCAGCCTCAGCCCCCAGCGGGAGGGCCACGAGCAGTACTTC.

This clone was seen a few times. The V and J genes are TRBV5-4 and TRBJ1-1; 10 nucleotides line up with TRBD1. The CDR3 totals 14 residues. V lost 8 bases to trimming and J lost 11 bases; unmatched junction nucleotides: 15. CDR1 SGHNT and CDR2 YYREEE come from the germline V gene (reference sequence). CDR3 residues: CASKPGTGDPGAFF. For the CDR3, the DNA is TGTGCCAGTAAACCCGGGACAGGGGACCCTGGGGCTTTCTTT.

V and J are TRBV7-9 and TRBJ2-1; 7 bases map to TRBD1. The CDR3 length is 14 residues. The J segment lost 0 bases and the V segment lost 6 bases, leaving 2 bases of the junction unmatched. Germline values: CDR1 SEHNR, CDR2 FQNEAQ (reference sequence). Written as DNA, the CDR3 is TGTGCCAGCAGGACAGGGAGCTCCTACAATGAGCAGTTCTTC. It translates to CASRTGSSYNEQFF.

This clone was observed a handful of times. This chain joins TRBV6-5 and TRBJ1-4, with a weak D call TRBD1 (5 bases). This CDR3 comprises 13 residues. V was cut by 2 bases and J by 6 bases, with 7 bases left in between. CDR1 and CDR2 (germline): MNHEY, SVGAGI. Here the CDR3 DNA reads TGTGCCAGCAGTTACGAAGGGGATGAAAAACTGTTTTTT. Its protein product is CASSYEGDEKLFF.

This clone has more than one count but fewer than ten. This chain links TRBV28 with TRBJ1-2; 9 positions match TRBD1. J was trimmed by 2 bases and V by 5 bases; bases with no gene match: 9. From germline, CDR1 is MDHEN and CDR2 SYDVKM. The CDR3 contains 16 residues. The CDR3 nucleotides are TGTGCCAGCAGTCCACCTCCGGGACAGGGAAACTATGGCTACACCTTC. Its translation is CASSPPPGQGNYGYTF.

The chain joins TRBV6-6 to TRBJ2-6; 8 bases are shared with TRBD2. This CDR3 has 16 amino acids. Germline trimming cut 4 bases from V and 2 bases from J; bases unmatched to any gene: 4. Germline CDR1 is MNHNY and CDR2 is SVGAGI (reference sequence). CDR3 loop: CASSFPGGTGANVLTF. Written as DNA, the CDR3 is TGTGCCAGCAGTTTTCCGGGAGGGACTGGGGCCAACGTCCTGACTTTC.

The chain combines TRBV23-1 with TRBJ2-7, with D possibly being TRBD2 (7 bases). TRBV23-1 is flagged as an ORF with uncertain function. The CDR3 length is 15 residues. V was trimmed by 4 bases and J by 5 bases, leaving 18 bases between them. The chain's CDR3 is CASSRIPGGLHEQYF. Here the CDR3 DNA reads TGCGCCAGCAGTCGAATCCCCGGGGGGCTCCACGAGCAGTACTTC.

This clone was recorded a few times. The chain couples TRBV28 to TRBJ1-5; D gene unclear. V lost 6 bases to trimming and J lost 4 bases, with 10 bases between them. The germline V gene encodes CDR1 MDHEN and CDR2 SYDVKM. The CDR3 totals 13 residues. The CDR3 loop is CASRIFRNQPQHF. CDR3 sequence (DNA): TGTGCCAGCAGGATTTTCAGGAATCAGCCCCAGCATTTT.

The chain recombines TRBV4-2 with TRBJ2-2; TRBD2 matches at 14 bases. The length of the CDR3 is 19 residues. Germline V gives CDR1 LGHNA, CDR2 YNFKEQ. With V trimmed by 3 bases and J by 4 bases, 10 bases remained unmatched. In nucleotides, the CDR3 is TGTGCCAGCAGCCACCGGACTAGCGGGAGGTTTTTAGGCACCGGGGAGCTGTTTTTT. It translates to CASSHRTSGRFLGTGELFF.

This chain links TRBV4-2 with TRBJ1-4, with TRBD1 identical over 12 bases. The CDR3 is 19 residues long. Looked up from germline, CDR1 is LGHNA and CDR2 is YNFKEQ. The ends lost 0 bases at V and 7 bases at J; junction bases unmatched: 12. CDR3 sequence: CASSQDSGQGAGVSEKLFF. The CDR3 bases are TGTGCCAGCAGCCAAGATTCGGGACAGGGGGCTGGGGTTAGTGAAAAACTGTTTTTT.

V and J are TRBV29-1 and TRBJ1-5, with a weak D call TRBD1 (6 bases). The CDR3 extends over 12 amino acids. The V end lost 4 bases, the J end lost 4 bases, and 8 bases lay between the germline ends. CDR1 is SQVTM, CDR2 ANQGSEA, per germline. The CDR3 loop reads CSVGQGNQPQHF. The CDR3, as DNA: TGCAGCGTTGGCCAGGGGAATCAGCCCCAGCATTTT.

The chain uses TRBV6-5 and TRBJ2-7, with D perhaps TRBD1 (6 bases). CDR1 and CDR2 (germline): MNHEY, SVGAGI. This CDR3 region has 16 residues. V shed 4 bases and J shed 2 bases, with 18 bases lying between them. The CDR3 protein is CASSFDPTGETYEQYF. CDR3 coding DNA: TGTGCCAGCAGTTTCGACCCGACAGGTGAAACCTACGAGCAGTACTTC.

This chain uses TRBV18 with TRBJ2-2, with 7 positions matching TRBD2. Germline values: CDR1 KGHSH, CDR2 LQKENI. After removal of 3 bases from V and 3 bases from J, the junction contained 4 bases not matched to a gene. The CDR3 totals 15 residues. This CDR3 reads CASSPWTRDTGELFF. In nucleotides, the CDR3 is TGTGCCAGCTCACCTTGGACTAGGGACACCGGGGAGCTGTTTTTT.

This chain connects TRBV28 to TRBJ1-2, with TRBD1 matching 7 bases. The length of the CDR3 is 15 residues. V shed 7 bases and J 4 bases; nucleotides not matched to a gene: 12. The germline V gene has CDR1 MDHEN and CDR2 SYDVKM. CDR3 protein: CASISGDRVAYGYTF. In nucleotides, the CDR3 is TGTGCCAGCATTTCGGGCGACAGGGTGGCCTATGGCTACACCTTC.